This T cell receptor beta chain is from a study of tumor-infiltrating lymphocytes in primary liver carcinoma. Co-extraction of RNA and DNA was performed on 20-30 mg of unsorted bulk tissue. CDR1 is SEHNR, CDR2 FQNEAQ, per germline (reference sequence). The CDR3 spans 15 residues. Using a constant-region primer together with ProtoScript II reverse transcriptase, TCR beta cDNA was made from about 500 ng of total RNA. ARM-PCR was slightly modified, and three nested multiplex PCR rounds with it gave rise to the TCR beta libraries. PCR rounds one and two used TRBV1-TRBV30 forward primers with a C-beta reverse primer for 9 to 10 cycles each. TCRdb re-analysed the multiplex PCR reads in MiXCR, keeping a single row per CDR3 protein. This sample has about 100,000 distinct CDR3 sequences, with approximately 71% found just once. With regard to this clonotype: Sequence at one end of the junction differs from germline and may be a read error.

Sample: liver tumor tissue from sampling region 5. Subset reported: tumor region T5, tumor centre. This TCR came from a woman in her sixties or seventies with primary liver carcinoma and hepatitis B virus infection. The genes are TRBV7-9 and TRBJ1-2; weak D call: TRBD1 (5 bases). In DNA form, the CDR3 reads TGTGCCAGCAGCTGGGGACTGGGGCCAAAACAAGGCTATACCTTC. Translating gives CASSWGLGPKQGYTF. The variable domain in full, with the rest retrieved from reference TRBV7-9 and TRBJ1-2, is DTGVSQNPRHKITKRGQNVTFRCDPISEHNRLYWYRQTLGQGPEFLTYFQNEAQLEKSRLLSDRFSAERPKGSFSTLEIQRTEQGDSAMYLCASSWGLGPKQGYTFGSGTRLTVV.